This entry concerns a single TCR beta chain. Antigen unknown. The read comes to an end 3 residues before the CDR3 does, leaving the germline J gene to fill in the end. This CDR3 region has 12 residues. Germline V lookup: CDR1 DFQATT, CDR2 SNEGSKA (reference sequence). Trimming left V 6 bases short and J 6 bases short, with 12 bases between. Method: immunoSEQ multiplex PCR; TCRdb's copy keeps in-frame clones and lacks some. The table for this sample gives about 48,000 clones. This entry is derived from a study of T cells in women clearing cervical HPV infection. General study points: Controls had more TRBV6-7 (approximately 0.16%) than cases (approximately 0.11%).

All participants had a single incident cervical HPV16 infection, and prevalent HPV16 infections were excluded. The rearrangement uses TRBV20-1 and TRBJ2-1; D not resolved. The sequenced sample consisted of blood buffy coat. The source of this sequence is a woman aged 18-70 years with a cervical HPV16 infection that either progressed to CIN3+ or cleared (not recorded which). The CDR3 bases that were read are TGCAGTGCACCCCGACTGGGCAATGAG. It codes for CSAPRLGNE. The CDR3 as a whole reads CSAPRLGNEQFF.